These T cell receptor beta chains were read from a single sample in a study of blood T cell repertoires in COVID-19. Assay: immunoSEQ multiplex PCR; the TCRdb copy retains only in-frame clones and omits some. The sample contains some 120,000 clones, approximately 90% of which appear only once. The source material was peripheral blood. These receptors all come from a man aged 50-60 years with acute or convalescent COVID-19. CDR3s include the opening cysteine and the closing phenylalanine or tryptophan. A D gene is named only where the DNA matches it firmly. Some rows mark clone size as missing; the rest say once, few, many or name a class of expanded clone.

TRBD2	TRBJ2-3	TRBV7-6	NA	TGTGCCAGCAGCTTAGTGGGGACTAGATACACAGATACGCAGTATTTT	CASSLVGTRYTDTQYF
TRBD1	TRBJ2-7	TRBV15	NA	TGTGCCACCAGCAGAGCTGGGACAGGGGCGGACGAGCAGTACTTC	CATSRAGTGADEQYF
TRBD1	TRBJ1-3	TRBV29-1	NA	TGCAGCGCCGTGAAATTGACAGGGGCATCTGGAAACACCATATATTTT	CSAVKLTGASGNTIYF
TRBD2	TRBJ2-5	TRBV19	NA	TGTGCCAGTAACCCTAGCGGGACAGTAGTGACCCAGTACTTC	CASNPSGTVVTQYF
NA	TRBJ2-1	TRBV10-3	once	TGTGCCATCAGAGACAGGAGCTCCTACAATGAGCAGTTCTTC	CAIRDRSSYNEQFF
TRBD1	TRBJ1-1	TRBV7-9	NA	TGTGCCAGCAGCTTAGGGGACAGTGTTAATTCCGGTGCTTTCTTT	CASSLGDSVNSGAFF
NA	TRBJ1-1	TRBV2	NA	TGTGCCAGCAGTGAACAGAACACTGAAGCTTTCTTT	CASSEQNTEAFF
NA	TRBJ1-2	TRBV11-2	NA	TGTGCCAGCAGCCCCGGCAGGGCAGGTGGCTACACCTTC	CASSPGRAGGYTF
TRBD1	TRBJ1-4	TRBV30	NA	TGTGCCTGGAAGCTACAGGGGGCTGGTGAAAAACTGTTTTTT	CAWKLQGAGEKLFF
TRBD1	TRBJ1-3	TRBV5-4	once	TGTGCCAGCAGCTGGGGGACAGACTCTGGAAACACCATATATTTT	CASSWGTDSGNTIYF